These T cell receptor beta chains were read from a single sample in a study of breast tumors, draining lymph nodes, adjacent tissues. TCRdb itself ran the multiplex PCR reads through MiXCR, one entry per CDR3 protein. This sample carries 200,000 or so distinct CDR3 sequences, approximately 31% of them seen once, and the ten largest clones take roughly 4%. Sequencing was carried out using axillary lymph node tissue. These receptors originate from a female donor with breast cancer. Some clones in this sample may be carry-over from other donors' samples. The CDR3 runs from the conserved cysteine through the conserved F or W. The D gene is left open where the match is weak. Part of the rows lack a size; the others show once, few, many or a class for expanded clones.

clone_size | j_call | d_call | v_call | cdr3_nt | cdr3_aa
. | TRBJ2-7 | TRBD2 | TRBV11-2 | TGTGCCAGCAGCTCCCTAGCGGGAGCGGGAGAGCAGTACTTC | CASSSLAGAGEQYF
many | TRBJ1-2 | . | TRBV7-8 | TGTGCCAGCAGCTTAGACATACTCTATGGCTACACCTTC | CASSLDILYGYTF
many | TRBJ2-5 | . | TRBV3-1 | TGTGCCAGCATCTCAGAAAGAGGGACCCAGTACTTC | CASISERGTQYF
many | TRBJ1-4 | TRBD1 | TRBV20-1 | TGCAGTGCCGGACAGGGTAATGAAAAACTGTTTTTT | CSAGQGNEKLFF
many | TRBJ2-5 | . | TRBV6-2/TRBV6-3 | TGTGCCAGCAGTTACTCCTTAGAGACCCAGTACTTC | CASSYSLETQYF
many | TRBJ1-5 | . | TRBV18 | TGTGCCAGCTCACCAGAAAAGGCCCAGCATTTT | CASSPEKAQHF
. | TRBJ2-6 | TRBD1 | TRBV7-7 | TGTGCTAGCAGCTTAGTATTAGTGACAGGGGAGAGCGGGGCCAACGTCCTGACTTTC | CASSLVLVTGESGANVLTF
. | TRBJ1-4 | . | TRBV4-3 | TGCGCCAGCAGCCAAGACCCGGGGGGCTGGGGTGAAAAACTGTTTTTT | CASSQDPGGWGEKLFF
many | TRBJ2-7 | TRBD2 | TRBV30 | TGTGCCTGGGGGACTAGCGGCTCCTACGAGCAGTACTTC | CAWGTSGSYEQYF
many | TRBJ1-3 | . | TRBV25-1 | TGTGCCAGCAGTTCCGCCTCTGGAAACACCATATATTTT | CASSSASGNTIYF
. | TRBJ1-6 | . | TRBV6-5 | TGTGCCAGCCACCAAGAGGGACGATCCCGTAATTCACCCCTCCACTTT | CASHQEGRSRNSPLHF
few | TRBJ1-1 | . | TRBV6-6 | TGTGCCAGCACCACCTCCGTCACTGAAGCTTTCTTT | CASTTSVTEAFF
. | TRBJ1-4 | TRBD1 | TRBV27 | TGTGCCAGCAGTAAACGACAGGGGAAGGCAACTAATGAAAAACTGTTTTTT | CASSKRQGKATNEKLFF
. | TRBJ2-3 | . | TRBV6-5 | TGTGCCAGCATTGACAGACCAAACGCGGATACGCAGTATTTT | CASIDRPNADTQYF
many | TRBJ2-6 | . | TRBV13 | TGTGCCAGCAGCTTGTGGGGTTCTGGGGCCAACGTCCTGACTTTC | CASSLWGSGANVLTF
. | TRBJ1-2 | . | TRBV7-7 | TGTGCTAGCAGCCGGGACTATGGCTACACCTTC | CASSRDYGYTF
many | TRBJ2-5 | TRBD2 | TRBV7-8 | TGTGCCAGCAGCCCAGGGACAGGGAGACTAGCGGGGGAAGAGACCCAGTACTTC | CASSPGTGRLAGEETQYF
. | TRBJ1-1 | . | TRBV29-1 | TGCAGCGTGAGCGCAGGAAGCATTGAAGCTTTCTTT | CSVSAGSIEAFF
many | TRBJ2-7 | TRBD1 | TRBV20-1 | TGCAGTGCTAGCGTGGCAGGGGGCAGGTACGAGCAGTACTTC | CSASVAGGRYEQYF
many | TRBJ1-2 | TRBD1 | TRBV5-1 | TGCGCCAGCAGCTTGGGGACAGGGAACTATGGCTACACCTTC | CASSLGTGNYGYTF
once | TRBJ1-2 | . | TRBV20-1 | TGCAGTGCTAGTCAAGTCGGGGGGAACTATGGCTACACCTTC | CSASQVGGNYGYTF
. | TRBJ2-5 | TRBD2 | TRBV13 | TGTGCCAGCAGCCACCAAGGGCGGGGGGGCCGTAAAGAGACCCAGTACTTC | CASSHQGRGGRKETQYF
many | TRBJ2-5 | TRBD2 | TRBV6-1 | TGTGCCAGCAGTGACCTTTGGGGCGGGAGTGAGACCCAGTACTTC | CASSDLWGGSETQYF
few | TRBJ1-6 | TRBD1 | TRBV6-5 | TGTGCCAGCAGTCACGACAGGGTTTCCTATAATTCACCCCTCCACTTT | CASSHDRVSYNSPLHF
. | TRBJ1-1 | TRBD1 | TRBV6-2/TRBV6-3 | TGTGCCAGCAGTCACTCCCCGGGACAGTGGATGAACACTGAAGCTTTCTTT | CASSHSPGQWMNTEAFF
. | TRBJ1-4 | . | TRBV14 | TGTGCCAGCAGCCAAGATTGGGGTGCGACAACTAATAAAAAACTGTTTTTT | CASSQDWGATTNKKLFF
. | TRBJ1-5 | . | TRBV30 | TGTGCCTCCTTTAGGGGGGGATCTTGGCAGCCCCAGCATTTT | CASFRGGSWQPQHF
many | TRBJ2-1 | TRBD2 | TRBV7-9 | TGTGCCAGCAGCTCCCGACTAGCGGGAGGAAAGAATGAGCAGTTCTTC | CASSSRLAGGKNEQFF
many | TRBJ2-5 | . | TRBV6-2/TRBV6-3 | TGTGCCAGCAGTTCCTACACGGAGACCCAGTACTTC | CASSSYTETQYF
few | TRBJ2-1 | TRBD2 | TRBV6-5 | TGTGCCAGCAGTTACCGAAGACGGGGGGGGCTATATGAGCAGTTCTTC | CASSYRRRGGLYEQFF
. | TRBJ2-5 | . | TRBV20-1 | TGCAGCGATAAACAGGACTCGGCGAAGGAGACCCAGTACTTC | CSDKQDSAKETQYF
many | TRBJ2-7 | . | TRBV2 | TGTGCCAGCAGTGAAGGTACATTTCCCTACGAGCAGTACTTC | CASSEGTFPYEQYF
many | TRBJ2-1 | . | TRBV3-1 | TGTGCCAGCAGCCAAGGCTTTGGGGGGGGCGATCAGTTCTTC | CASSQGFGGGDQFF
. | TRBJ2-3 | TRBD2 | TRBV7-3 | TGTGCCAGCAGCCCCCGGGGGGAATCAGATACGTGGTATTTT | CASSPRGESDTWYF
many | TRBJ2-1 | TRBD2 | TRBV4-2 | TGTGCCAGCAGCCAAGCCCTAGCGGGGGGGTACAATGAGCAGTTCTTC | CASSQALAGGYNEQFF
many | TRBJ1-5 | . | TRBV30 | TGTGCCTGGAGTGTTGCAGGCAATCAGCCCCAGCATTTT | CAWSVAGNQPQHF
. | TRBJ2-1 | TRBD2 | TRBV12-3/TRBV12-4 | TGTGCCAGCAGTTACGGACTAGCGGGAACTAGGAATGAGCAGTTCTTC | CASSYGLAGTRNEQFF
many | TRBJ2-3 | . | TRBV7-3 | TGTGCCAGCAGCTTAGGATACGGCACAGATACGCAGTATTTT | CASSLGYGTDTQYF
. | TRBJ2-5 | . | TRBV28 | TGTGCCAGCAGTCCCTGGTTAGGGCAAGAGACCCAGTACTTC | CASSPWLGQETQYF
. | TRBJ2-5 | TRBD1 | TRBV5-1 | TGCGCCAGCAGCACGGACAGGACCCAAGACACCCAGTACTTC | CASSTDRTQDTQYF
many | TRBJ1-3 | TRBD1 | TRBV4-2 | TGTGCCAGCAGCCAAAACAGGGGATCTGGAAACACCATATATTTT | CASSQNRGSGNTIYF
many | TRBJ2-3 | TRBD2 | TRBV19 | TGTGCCAGTAGGAACCTAGCGGGAGGTACAGATACGCAGTATTTT | CASRNLAGGTDTQYF
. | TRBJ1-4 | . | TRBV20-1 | . | CSARRGPNYGYTFGSGTDDEKLFF
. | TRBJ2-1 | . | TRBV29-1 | TGCAGCGTATTGGGGGGATCGGTTAACAATGAGCAGTTCTTC | CSVLGGSVNNEQFF
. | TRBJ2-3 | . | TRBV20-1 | TGCAGTGCCGCAGGCGGGGTTAGCACAGATACGCAGTATTTT | CSAAGGVSTDTQYF
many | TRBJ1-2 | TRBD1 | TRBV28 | TGTGCCAGCAGGACAGGGGGCAACTATGGCTACACCTTC | CASRTGGNYGYTF
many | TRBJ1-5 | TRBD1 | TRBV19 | TGTGCCAGTCGATTCCGGGACAGGGATAATCAGCCCCAGCATTTT | CASRFRDRDNQPQHF
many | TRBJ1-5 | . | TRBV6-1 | TGTGCCAGCAGTGTCACACCGTATAGCAATCAGCCCCAGCATTTT | CASSVTPYSNQPQHF
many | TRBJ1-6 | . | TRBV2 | TGTGCCAGCAGTGAACGGCAGGGCGGTTCACCCCTCCACTTT | CASSERQGGSPLHF
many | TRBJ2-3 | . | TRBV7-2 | TGTGCCAGCAGCTTAGCACGAAGCACAGATACGCAGTATTTT | CASSLARSTDTQYF
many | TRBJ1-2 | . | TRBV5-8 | TGTGCCAGCAGCTTGGCCGAGACGACGTCTCGCTACACCTTC | CASSLAETTSRYTF
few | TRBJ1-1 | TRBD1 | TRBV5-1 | TGCGCCAGCAGCTTGGCAACAGGGGGCGCGTTCGCTGTTGAAGCTTTCTTT | CASSLATGGAFAVEAFF